The following is a T cell receptor (beta chain) sequence with its context. The antigen is undetermined. The data derive from a study of cytomegalovirus exposure and HLA in healthy donors. Turning to the study itself: An early release of data contained about 85 million unique TCRs, which came from HLA-typed donors. Overall study results and limits: The authors later found most CMV-associated TCR beta chains appeared HLA-restricted. In an earlier analysis, in roughly 600 donors, most V segments appeared productive either ~90% or ~30% of the time.

This CDR3 is 14 amino acids long. The V gene's germline CDR1 is SGHNT and CDR2 YENEEA. V dropped 4 bases and J dropped 8; count of bases not matched to a gene: 8. It was with 60 Vbeta and 13 Jbeta primers that the PCR ran. Repertoires were generated with immunoSEQ multiplex PCR, while TCRdb's copy carries only in-frame clones and drops some. The data show around 140,000 clones, more than 7.5% seen once. The TCR was taken from a man between 50 and 59 years old in good health and CMV-seronegative. The sample was PBMCs. The chain links TRBV11-3 to TRBJ2-1; 7 bases map to TRBD2. The DNA of the CDR3 is TGTGCCAGCAGCTCTAGCGGCGCCGCCGATGAGCAGTTCTTC. Protein: CASSSSGAADEQFF.